This is a list of T cell receptor beta chains from one sample in a study of T cell responses to AZD1222 COVID-19 vaccine. Measured with immunoSEQ multiplex PCR; TCRdb has only the in-frame clones, and not every one. The sample has about 130,000 clones, around 87% seen once. Specimen: peripheral blood, collected on day 0 of AZD1222 vaccination. The source of these receptors is an adult in good health. Both conserved end residues are part of each CDR3. D genes are given only for firm matches. Clone size is stated in some rows and not others, as once, few, many or a class when expanded.

>NA|NA|TRBJ1-4|TRBV5-4
TGTGCCAGCAGCATTACAGGGCAGGAGGAAAAACTGTTTTTT
CASSITGQEEKLFF
>NA|NA|TRBJ2-2|TRBV7-2
TGTGCCAGCAGCTTAGGAGTGGGGGCGGGCGGGGAGCTGTTTTTT
CASSLGVGAGGELFF
>NA|NA|TRBJ2-3|TRBV3-1/TRBV3-2
TGTGCCAGCAGCCAGCGAGGGAGCGCAGATACGCAGTATTTT
CASSQRGSADTQYF
>NA|TRBD1|TRBJ2-1|TRBV5-4
TGTGCCAGCAGCTTAGGACAGGGCGGTGAGCAGTTCTTC
CASSLGQGGEQFF
>NA|NA|TRBJ2-7|TRBV6-5
TGTGCCAGCAGTTACGGGTTGGGCTACGAGCAGTACTTC
CASSYGLGYEQYF
>NA|NA|TRBJ1-1|TRBV28
TGTGCCAGCAGCCCATGGACGGGAAGCCTGAACACTGAAGCTTTCTTT
CASSPWTGSLNTEAFF
>NA|TRBD1|TRBJ1-3|TRBV5-1
TGCGCCAGCAGCTATGGACAGGGCGGAAACACCATATATTTT
CASSYGQGGNTIYF
>NA|NA|TRBJ1-6|TRBV28
TGTGCCAGCGGGTACCGGGACTTCAATTCACCCCTCCACTTT
CASGYRDFNSPLHF
>once|NA|TRBJ1-2|TRBV6-5
TGTGCTTCACACAAGAACTATGGCTACACCTTC
CASHKNYGYTF
>NA|TRBD1|TRBJ2-4|TRBV4-1
TGCGCCAGCAGCCACCCGGGACAGGGAAACATTCAGTACTTC
CASSHPGQGNIQYF
>NA|NA|TRBJ2-3|TRBV21-1
TGTGCCAGCATCATAGGGGACCCCTCTAGGACAGATACGCAGTATTTT
CASIIGDPSRTDTQYF
>NA|TRBD1|TRBJ2-1|TRBV6-5
TGTGCCAGCGGACGACAGGGGGTGGTGAATGAGCAGTTCTTC
CASGRQGVVNEQFF
>once|NA|TRBJ1-3|TRBV5-5
TGTGCCAGCAGCTTGGTGGGGGCGCCGGGAAACACCATATATTTT
CASSLVGAPGNTIYF
>NA|NA|TRBJ1-3|TRBV19
TGTGCCAGTAGTATAGCGAGCGGAAACACCATATATTTT
CASSIASGNTIYF
>NA|NA|TRBJ1-1|TRBV7-8
TGTGCCAGCAGCTTAGGAGGGTTGGGGGACACTGAAGCTTTCTTT
CASSLGGLGDTEAFF
>NA|TRBD1|TRBJ2-7|TRBV6-4
TGTGCCAGCAGTGACTCTCCGGGACAGGGTAAATGCGAGCAGTACTTC
CASSDSPGQGKCEQYF